This passage covers 21 T cell receptor beta chains from one sample sequenced in a study of T cells in Graves' hyperthyroidism and ophthalmopathy. What was amplified from RNA transcripts were TCR beta CDR3 regions. The HTBI primer set drove a first-round RT-PCR of the TCR CDR3. One entry per CDR3 protein, called by TCRdb with MiXCR from the multiplex PCR reads. The sample has some 760,000 distinct CDR3 sequences; 14% are singletons. The sample taken for sequencing was blood. Every receptor here comes from a woman between 18 and 30 years old with Graves' hyperthyroidism.

The rearrangement joins TRBV9 to TRBJ1-3, with D unresolved. The V end was cut by 0 bases, the J end by 12 bases, with 16 bases between. The germline CDR1 and CDR2 sequences are SGDLS and YYNGEE. This CDR3 region has 14 residues. The CDR3 DNA reads TGTGCCAGCAGCGTAGTGGCAGGCGAAGGGATCATATATTTT. It is translated as CASSVVAGEGIIYF.

The chain recombines TRBV29-1 with TRBJ2-3, with D uncertain. There are 12 residues in the CDR3. The germline CDR1 and CDR2 sequences are SQVTM and ANQGSEA. Trimming removed 4 bases from V and 2 bases from J, with 7 bases in between. Here the CDR3 DNA reads TGCAGCGTTGTGGGTAACACAGATACGCAGTATTTT. Protein sequence: CSVVGNTDTQYF.

This clonotype was seen at least ten times. The J gene is TRBJ2-2, the V gene TRBV11-3, with D perhaps TRBD2 (6 bases). V was trimmed by 3 bases and J by 7 bases, leaving 15 bases between them. The CDR3 contains 15 residues. Germline assignment: CDR1 SGHNT and CDR2 YENEEA. The CDR3 is CASSLGGGGSGELFF. In DNA, the CDR3 is TGTGCCAGCAGCTTGGGAGGCGGTGGTAGCGGGGAGCTGTTTTTT. The full variable domain, with the rest looked up from reference TRBV11-3 and TRBJ2-2, is EAGVVQSPRYKIIEKKQPVAFWCNPISGHNTLYWYLQNLGQGPELLIRYENEEAVDDSQLPKDRFSAERLKGVDSTLKIQPAELGDSAVYLCASSLGGGGSGELFFGEGSRLTVL.

V usage is TRBV6-1 and J usage is TRBJ2-7, with D possibly being TRBD2 (6 bases). V dropped 6 bases and J dropped 3 bases, with 21 bases sitting between them. This CDR3 is built from 16 residues. In germline, CDR1 is MNHNS, CDR2 SASEGT. CDR3 coding DNA: TGTGCCAGCAGCCGTAGCGGCAGACTAGGGGTCTACGAGCAGTACTTC. This codes for CASSRSGRLGVYEQYF.

This clonotype was found many times. V is TRBV11-2 and J is TRBJ2-2; D not resolved. Between the trimmed V and J ends, which lost 5 bases and 5 bases, there was a span of 6 bases. The CDR3 is 12 amino acids. From germline, CDR1 is SGHAT and CDR2 FQNNGV. The CDR3 here is CASSIRTGELFF. CDR3 DNA sequence: TGTGCCAGCAGCATAAGGACCGGGGAGCTGTTTTTT.

This clonotype was found many times. The rearrangement uses TRBV6-5 and TRBJ1-5; D gene uncertain. V lost 0 bases, J lost 3 bases, and 3 bases lay in between. Germline-derived CDR1 and CDR2 are MNHEY and SVGAGI. This CDR3 is 13 amino acids long. The CDR3 bases are TGTGCCAGCAGTTACTCGGCCAATCAGCCCCAGCATTTT. Protein: CASSYSANQPQHF.

This chain joins TRBV6-1 and TRBJ1-2; D is unresolved. This CDR3 region has 12 residues. Germline assignment: CDR1 MNHNS and CDR2 SASEGT. Trimming stripped 7 bases from V and 7 bases from J, with 13 bases between. CDR3 coding DNA: TGTGCCAGCACCCGGGGAGAGGGTGGCTACACCTTC. It is translated as CASTRGEGGYTF.

This chain joins TRBV27 and TRBJ2-1; 9 bases agree with TRBD2. In germline, CDR1 is MNHEY, CDR2 SMNVEV (reference sequence). The CDR3 spans 17 residues. V lost 5 bases and J lost 6; bases outside the gene matches: 14. CDR3 nucleotides: TGTGCCAGCAGTCTTCCGAGCCTAGCGGGACTCATCAATGAGCAGTTCTTC. This gives the protein CASSLPSLAGLINEQFF.

The J gene is TRBJ2-1, the V gene TRBV7-2; 9 bases are a match to TRBD1. CDR1 is SGHTA and CDR2 is FQGNSA in the germline V gene. This CDR3 is built from 17 residues. The V and J ends lost 6 bases and 8 bases, in that order; junction bases with no gene match: 17. The CDR3 is CASRDLRDRVALDEQFF. The CDR3, as DNA: TGTGCCAGCAGAGATCTCCGGGACAGGGTCGCCTTGGATGAGCAGTTCTTC.

The chain uses TRBV7-9 and TRBJ1-3, with 7 bases fitting TRBD1. The CDR3 is 18 amino acids. V lost 5 bases to trimming and J lost 1 base; unmatched junction nucleotides: 14. Germline assignment: CDR1 SEHNR and CDR2 FQNEAQ (reference sequence). This chain's CDR3 is CASSLPPGTAASGNTIYF. CDR3 bases: TGTGCCAGCAGCCTACCCCCCGGGACAGCCGCATCTGGAAACACCATATATTTT.

This clonotype came up many times. J is TRBJ2-2 and V is TRBV29-1; D not certain. The V end lost 6 bases, the J end lost 1 base, and 12 bases lay between the germline ends. This CDR3 has 14 residues. In germline, CDR1 is SQVTM, CDR2 ANQGSEA. The DNA for the CDR3 is TGCAGCGTCGTAGTATCAATGAACACCGGGGAGCTGTTTTTT. It encodes CSVVVSMNTGELFF.

This clonotype turned up a few times. DNA of the CDR3: TGTGCCAGCAGCCTAAGCCCTCTGACAGGGACCAATGAGCAGTTCTTC. Its translation is CASSLSPLTGTNEQFF. The chain recombines TRBV7-2 with TRBJ2-1; 7 bases align to TRBD1. CDR1 and CDR2 (germline): SGHTA, FQGNSA. The CDR3 contains 16 residues. After removal of 5 bases from V and 6 bases from J, the junction contained 13 bases not matched to a gene. Using reference TRBV7-2 and TRBJ2-1 for the parts outside the CDR3, the full variable domain is GAGVSQSPSNKVTEKGKDVELRCDPISGHTALYWYRQSLGQGLEFLIYFQGNSAPDKSGLPSDRFSAERTGGSVSTLTIQRTQQEDSAVYLCASSLSPLTGTNEQFFGPGTRLTVL.

There are many counts of this clonotype. The chain uses TRBV20-1 and TRBJ2-3; D call uncertain. V lost 0 bases and J lost 7, with 8 bases in between. Germline CDR1 reads DFQATT; CDR2 reads SNEGSKA (reference sequence). This CDR3 spans 12 amino acids. The CDR3 sequence: CSARDLGNTQYF. In nucleotides, the CDR3 is TGCAGTGCTAGAGATCTGGGGAATACGCAGTATTTT.

This clonotype occurred many times. The CDR3 loop is CASSRGLAGVYEQYF. The DNA for the CDR3 is TGTGCCAGCAGTAGGGGACTAGCGGGAGTATACGAGCAGTACTTC. This chain connects TRBV27 to TRBJ2-7, with TRBD2 matching over 14 bases. The trim removed 5 bases at V and 4 bases at J, leaving 4 bases unmatched. This CDR3 comprises 15 residues. Looked up from germline, CDR1 is MNHEY and CDR2 is SMNVEV (reference sequence).

In its sample, this clonotype was seen a few times. The genes are TRBV9 and TRBJ2-7; no clear D gene. Germline lookup yields CDR1 SGDLS and CDR2 YYNGEE. This CDR3 is built from 13 residues. V was clipped by 2 bases and J by 6 bases, with 12 bases between them. CDR3: CASSVEDFSEQYF. The CDR3, as DNA: TGTGCCAGCAGCGTTGAAGATTTTTCCGAGCAGTACTTC.

The V and J genes are TRBV7-9 and TRBJ2-1; D is undetermined. The assigned J gene may be wrong: the sequence end matches TRBJ2-7 better. CDR1 is SEHNR, CDR2 FQNEAQ, per germline (reference sequence). This CDR3 spans 12 amino acids. CDR3 loop: CASSLDYNEQYF. For the CDR3, the DNA is TGTGCCAGCAGCTTAGACTACAATGAGCAGTACTTC.

This clonotype was detected many times. The chain has TRBV27 and TRBJ2-7; 12 bases agree with TRBD2. Germline V CDR1 and CDR2: MNHEY, SMNVEV (reference sequence). J gave up 5 bases and V 7 bases, and 18 bases lay outside the gene matches. The CDR3 loop spans 18 amino acids. CDR3 coding DNA: TGTGCCAGCACCCTTCTGGCTAGCGGGAGGGCCCCAGGCAACGAGCAGTACTTC. The encoded protein is CASTLLASGRAPGNEQYF.

The chain has TRBV7-9 and TRBJ2-7; 12 nucleotides line up with TRBD2. CDR1 and CDR2 (germline): SEHNR, FQNEAQ (reference sequence). This CDR3 comprises 13 residues. V lost 6 bases, J lost 7 bases, and 4 bases stayed unmatched. CDR3 amino acids: CASRPTSGSEQYF. Here the CDR3 DNA reads TGTGCCAGCAGACCGACTAGCGGGAGTGAGCAGTACTTC. Together with reference TRBV7-9 and TRBJ2-7, the CDR3 gives the full variable domain: DTGVSQNPRHKITKRGQNVTFRCDPISEHNRLYWYRQTLGQGPEFLTYFQNEAQLEKSRLLSDRFSAERPKGSFSTLEIQRTEQGDSAMYLCASRPTSGSEQYFGPGTRLTVT.

The chain couples TRBV6-1 to TRBJ1-6; no clear D gene. The CDR3 has 12 amino acids. Germline CDR1 reads MNHNS; CDR2 reads SASEGT. The V end was cut by 6 bases, the J end by 10 bases, with 10 bases between. CDR3 in amino acids: CASRKESSPLHF. As DNA, the CDR3 is TGTGCCAGCAGAAAGGAGTCCTCACCCCTCCACTTT.

Ten or more counts support this clonotype. The chain combines TRBV20-1 with TRBJ2-1, with 10 bases that match TRBD2. The J segment lost 0 bases and the V segment lost 6 bases, leaving 8 bases of the junction unmatched. This CDR3 is built from 16 residues. The germline V gene has CDR1 DFQATT and CDR2 SNEGSKA (reference sequence). CDR3 sequence (DNA): TGCAGTGCGCACAGTGCTAGCGGGAGCTCCTACAATGAGCAGTTCTTC. Its translation: CSAHSASGSSYNEQFF.

The chain couples TRBV10-3 to TRBJ1-1; D might be TRBD1 (5 bases). The CDR3 loop spans 11 amino acids. Between the trimmed V and J ends, which lost 4 bases and 7 bases, there was a span of 7 bases. Germline V gene data show CDR1 as ENHRY and CDR2 as SYGVKD. CDR3 coding DNA: TGTGCCATCAGTGGGGACCTTGAAGCTTTCTTT. Its translation is CAISGDLEAFF.